These 16 T cell receptor beta chains share one sample of origin, sequenced in a study of control samples from healthy donors and cancer patients (TCRdb year 2020). The method was the immunoSEQ multiplex PCR assay. TCRdb's version of the immuneACCESS table is confined to in-frame rearrangements and falls short of the full clone set. An unresolved V gene accounts for under half of the shortfall where checked; the remainder is of unknown origin. The sample records about 140,000 clones, around 88% of which are singletons. The ten largest clones represent 1.5% to 2% of the sample. Source material: blood. The receptors were sampled from a man younger than 30 in good health.

The gene calls are TRBV6-5 and TRBJ2-7, with 8 positions matching TRBD2. This CDR3 comprises 14 residues. V shed 5 bases, J shed 2 bases, and the junction held 5 bases outside the gene matches. The germline gives CDR1 MNHEY, CDR2 SVGAGI. CDR3 bases: TGTGCCAGCAGTCTTCGGGGGGGAACCTACGAGCAGTACTTC. It encodes CASSLRGGTYEQYF.

The V call is TRBV10-3, the J call TRBJ2-7; D could derive from TRBD1 or TRBD2 (5 bases each). CDR1 and CDR2 (germline): ENHRY, SYGVKD. The CDR3 is made up of 14 amino acids. V was shortened by 11 bases and J by 6 bases, with 23 bases between the two germline ends. Written as DNA, the CDR3 is TGTGCCGCTAGGGACGGACCCGACCAGGGCGAGCAGTACTTC. It is translated as CAARDGPDQGEQYF.

The DNA for the CDR3 is TGCGCCAGCAGCTTGGATGGTAGCGGGGGGTCCTACGAGCAGTACTTC. Translated: CASSLDGSGGSYEQYF. The gene calls are TRBV5-1 and TRBJ2-7, with 10 bases identical to TRBD2. The CDR3 has 16 amino acids. The germline V gene has CDR1 SGHRS and CDR2 YFSETQ. The J segment lost 1 base and the V segment lost 0 bases, leaving 4 bases of the junction unmatched. The entire variable domain, with the rest obtained from reference TRBV5-1 and TRBJ2-7, is as follows: KAGVTQTPRYLIKTRGQQVTLSCSPISGHRSVSWYQQTPGQGLQFLFEYFSETQRNKGNFPGRFSGRQFSNSRSEMNVSTLELGDSALYLCASSLDGSGGSYEQYFGPGTRLTVT.

The chain recombines TRBV4-3 with TRBJ2-7, with 10 bases matching TRBD2. The CDR3 contains 20 residues. The junction had 20 bases not matched to a gene; V was cut back by 2 bases and J by 4 bases. Per germline, CDR1 LGHNA and CDR2 YSLEER. The CDR3 reads CASSQTPLALIAGGTYEQYF. In DNA form, the CDR3 reads TGCGCCAGCAGCCAAACGCCTTTGGCTCTGATAGCGGGGGGTACATACGAGCAGTACTTC.

The V and J genes are TRBV7-2 and TRBJ1-6, with D perhaps matching TRBD1 (5 bases). This CDR3 has 15 amino acids. V was clipped by 1 base and J by 6 bases, with 10 bases between them. From germline, CDR1 is SGHTA and CDR2 FQGNSA. CDR3 region: CASSLGGTVNSPLHF. The CDR3 DNA follows: TGTGCCAGCAGCTTAGGAGGGACGGTTAATTCACCCCTCCACTTT.

About this clone: Different DNA sequences within this sample yield the same CDR3. J is TRBJ1-2 and V is TRBV7-2; D gene uncertain. V was trimmed by 5 bases and J by 4 bases, leaving 11 bases between them. This CDR3 region has 13 residues. The germline CDR1 and CDR2 sequences are SGHTA and FQGNSA. The CDR3 sequence is CASSPRTGYGYTF. The CDR3 DNA reads as TGTGCCAGCAGCCCTCGGACGGGCTATGGCTACACCTTC.

This chain's CDR3 is CASSRTSGGAGAKYNEQFF. The CDR3 coding sequence is TGTGCCAGCAGCAGGACTAGCGGGGGGGCCGGGGCAAAGTACAATGAGCAGTTCTTC. The chain has TRBV27 and TRBJ2-1; 15 positions match TRBD2. Germline loops: CDR1 MNHEY, CDR2 SMNVEV (reference sequence). V lost 6 bases and J lost 4; bases outside the gene matches: 13. CDR3 length: 19 residues.

The chain couples TRBV5-1 to TRBJ1-4; D gene uncertain. The V gene lost 4 bases and the J gene lost 0 bases, with 7 bases spanning the gap. Germline values: CDR1 SGHRS, CDR2 YFSETQ. CDR3 length equals 14 residues. CDR3 DNA sequence: TGCGCCAGCAGCGCCCTCCCAACTAATGAAAAACTGTTTTTT. This sequence encodes CASSALPTNEKLFF.

V and J are TRBV5-8 and TRBJ1-2; D unresolved. Trimming cost V 0 bases and J 4 bases, with 7 bases left between them. The CDR3 sequence is 13 residues long. Germline V gene sequence: CDR1 SGHTS, CDR2 YDEGEE. Here the CDR3 DNA reads TGTGCCAGCAGCTTGGATCCTTCCTATGGCTACACCTTC. Encoded protein: CASSLDPSYGYTF.

This chain uses TRBV24-1 with TRBJ2-5, with 13 positions matching TRBD2. The junction had 5 bases not matched to a gene; V was cut back by 6 bases and J by 5 bases. The germline V gene has CDR1 KGHDR and CDR2 SFDVKD. This CDR3 is built from 15 residues. The chain's CDR3 is CATSTSGGARETQYF. CDR3 sequence (DNA): TGTGCCACCAGTACTAGCGGGGGGGCCCGGGAGACCCAGTACTTC.

V is TRBV11-2 and J is TRBJ2-2; 9 bases match TRBD1. The CDR3 has 16 amino acids. Germline V gene lookup returns CDR1 SGHAT and CDR2 FQNNGV. V was pared by 7 bases and J by 5 bases, with 11 bases of the junction left unmatched. CDR3 DNA: TGTGCCAGCACCGCCGGGACAGGGATACGAACCGGGGAGCTGTTTTTT. Translated: CASTAGTGIRTGELFF. Variable domain in full (rest from reference TRBV11-2 and TRBJ2-2): EAGVAQSPRYKIIEKRQSVAFWCNPISGHATLYWYQQILGQGPKLLIQFQNNGVVDDSQLPKDRFSAERLKGVDSTLKIQPAKLEDSAVYLCASTAGTGIRTGELFFGEGSRLTVL.

This chain connects TRBV5-6 to TRBJ2-7; D is undetermined. Trimming shortened V by 1 base and J by 2 bases, and 10 bases separated the two germline ends. This CDR3 has 14 residues. Germline-derived CDR1 and CDR2 are SGHDT and YYEEEE. CDR3 sequence reads: CASSLSQAAYEQYF. In DNA, the CDR3 is TGTGCCAGCAGCTTGAGTCAGGCGGCCTACGAGCAGTACTTC.

The chain couples TRBV7-9 to TRBJ1-2; 7 nucleotides match TRBD1. Germline V lookup: CDR1 SEHNR, CDR2 FQNEAQ (reference sequence). V lost 7 bases to trimming and J lost 4 bases; unmatched junction nucleotides: 9. The CDR3 has 14 amino acids. The CDR3 DNA is TGTGCCAGCATGGGGGCAGGGGGTTCCTATGGCTACACCTTC. Its protein is CASMGAGGSYGYTF.

The chain uses TRBV30 and TRBJ2-3; TRBD2 agrees at 10 bases. The CDR3 covers 17 residues. Germline trimming cut 4 bases from V and 1 base from J; bases unmatched to any gene: 11. Germline V lookup: CDR1 GTSNPN, CDR2 SVGIG (reference sequence). The CDR3 here is CAWNSQAGGLGTDTQYF. The CDR3 DNA follows: TGTGCCTGGAATTCTCAAGCGGGGGGGTTAGGCACAGATACGCAGTATTTT.

This clone was observed once. V is TRBV4-1 and J is TRBJ2-3, with TRBD1 identical over 11 bases. The V gene end was trimmed by 4 bases and the J gene end by 4 bases; junction bases not matched to a gene: 4. The germline gives CDR1 MGHRA, CDR2 YSYEKL. CDR3 length: 15 residues. The CDR3 DNA is TGCGCCAGCAGCCCACCGGGACAGGGGGCAGATACGCAGTATTTT. Its protein is CASSPPGQGADTQYF.

The count of this clone is one. This chain connects TRBV29-1 to TRBJ2-3, with TRBD2 as a possible D gene (7 bases). V was clipped by 0 bases and J by 1 base, with 17 bases between them. Germline-derived CDR1 and CDR2 are SQVTM and ANQGSEA. The CDR3 loop spans 17 amino acids. In nucleotides, the CDR3 is TGCAGCGTTGAAGATTCTTACATAGGGGGGGGCACAGATACGCAGTATTTT. Translated, it gives CSVEDSYIGGGTDTQYF.